The T cell receptor (beta chain) described here comes from a study of T cells after yellow fever vaccination. This CDR3 contains 15 residues. With 1 base clipped from V and 4 bases from J, the junction kept 4 bases outside the gene matches. Germline CDR1 reads SEHNR; CDR2 reads FQNEAQ (reference sequence). TCRdb re-analysed the 5' RACE reads in MiXCR, keeping a single row per CDR3 protein. The sample contains about 260,000 distinct CDR3 sequences, under 15% of which appear only once. The chain has TRBV7-9 and TRBJ2-4; 7 bases align to TRBD1. This receptor was identified in a man aged 25 to 40 who received the YFV17D yellow fever vaccine. The sample was CD4+ T cells sorted from PBMCs, taken 45 days after the yellow fever booster vaccination. DNA for the CDR3: TGTGCCAGCAGCTTAGGGGACAGCAAGAAAAACATTCAGTACTTC. It translates to CASSLGDSKKNIQYF.